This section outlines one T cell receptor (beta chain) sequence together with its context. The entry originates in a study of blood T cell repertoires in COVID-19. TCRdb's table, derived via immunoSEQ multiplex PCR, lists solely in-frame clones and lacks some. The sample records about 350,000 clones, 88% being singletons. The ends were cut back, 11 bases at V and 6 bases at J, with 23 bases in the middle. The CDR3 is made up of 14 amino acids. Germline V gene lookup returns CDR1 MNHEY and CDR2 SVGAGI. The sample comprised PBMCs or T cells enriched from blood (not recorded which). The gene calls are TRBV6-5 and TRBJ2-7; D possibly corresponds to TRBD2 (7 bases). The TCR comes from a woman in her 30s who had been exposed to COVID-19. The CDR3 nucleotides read TGTGCCGCGGGGCGAGGGGGGGAGGGCCGCGAGCAGTACTTC. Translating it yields CAAGRGGEGREQYF.